The text below deals with one T cell receptor beta chain. Other DNA sequences in the sample encode the same CDR3. The method was immunoSEQ multiplex PCR; TCRdb's version includes in-frame clones alone and lacks a portion of them. The profile shows over 65,000 clones, 94% of them singletons. This sample is part of a study of technical replicates of blood from four donors. This CDR3 contains 12 residues. Trimming cost V 5 bases and J 3 bases, with 4 bases left between them. Germline V lookup: CDR1 MNHNY, CDR2 SVGAGI (reference sequence). Sequencing was done on a sample of T cells isolated from PBMCs. The V and J genes are TRBV6-6 and TRBJ2-2; D ambiguous. This sequence originates from a human donor in good health. CDR3: CASSPYTGELFF. CDR3 nucleotides: TGTGCCAGCAGTCCGTACACCGGGGAGCTGTTTTTT.